This T cell receptor beta chain was retrieved from a study of blood T cell repertoires in COVID-19. The wider study: Sites across the United States, Italy and Spain contributed samples from acute and convalescent COVID-19. Sample material is recorded as cDNA or gDNA derived from T cells, B-cell-depleted T cells, or PBMCs.

Authors' processing steps: Amplification from reference gene primers served as the basis for estimated nucleated cell counts. Here immunoSEQ multiplex PCR was the method, and the copy in TCRdb shows in-frame clones only, minus some. V and J calls and clone size are given by that table; D and trimming were obtained from the DNA. The sample yields under 95,000 clones, roughly 80% seen once. The sample consisted of peripheral blood. This clonotype was obtained from a human donor in a cohort sampled during active COVID-19.

CDR3 DNA sequence: TGTGCCAGCAGCCGGGGGGCCGGGATCTACGAGCAGTACTTC. Encoded protein: CASSRGAGIYEQYF. The chain couples TRBV28 to TRBJ2-7; D is perhaps TRBD2 (7 bases). Trimming left V 6 bases short and J 3 bases short, with 15 bases between. CDR1 and CDR2 (germline): MDHEN, SYDVKM. This CDR3 contains 14 residues. Full variable domain (rest looked up from reference TRBV28 and TRBJ2-7): DVKVTQSSRYLVKRTGEKVFLECVQDMDHENMFWYRQDPGLGLRLIYFSYDVKMKEKGDIPEGYSVSREKKERFSLILESASTNQTSMYLCASSRGAGIYEQYFGPGTRLTVT.